What follows are 9 T cell receptor beta chains derived from one specimen sequenced in a study of blood T cell repertoires in COVID-19. TCRdb's table, derived via immunoSEQ multiplex PCR, lists solely in-frame clones and lacks some. The data hold some 170,000 clones, with about 80% observed a single time. Sequenced material: peripheral blood. Source of these receptors: a woman aged 70-85 years with acute or convalescent COVID-19.

The chain links TRBV20-1 to TRBJ2-4; D remains unclear. The CDR3 runs to 10 residues. The germline gives CDR1 DFQATT, CDR2 SNEGSKA (reference sequence). V was shortened by 3 bases and J by 11 bases, with 8 bases between the two germline ends. The CDR3 sequence is CSARRVFQYF. CDR3 DNA: TGCAGTGCTAGGCGAGTTTTTCAGTACTTC.

The chain recombines TRBV28 with TRBJ2-7, with 10 bases lining up with TRBD1. V dropped 5 bases and J dropped 3; count of bases not matched to a gene: 7. There are 15 residues in the CDR3. Germline assignment: CDR1 MDHEN and CDR2 SYDVKM. CDR3 in amino acids: CASSLSGQGIYEQYF. The CDR3 DNA reads TGTGCCAGCAGTCTCTCGGGACAGGGGATCTACGAGCAGTACTTC.

The rearrangement links TRBV19 to TRBJ2-2; possible D gene TRBD1, 5 bases. This CDR3 spans 16 amino acids. The V and J ends lost 3 bases and 6 bases respectively, with 17 bases between them. The germline CDR1 and CDR2 sequences are LNHDA and SQIVND (reference sequence). The CDR3 region is CASSMGPRGSPGELFF. The CDR3 DNA is TGTGCCAGTAGTATGGGGCCTCGTGGCTCGCCCGGGGAGCTGTTTTTT.

The chain carries TRBV30 and TRBJ1-5; 8 bases are a match to TRBD1. CDR1 and CDR2 (germline): GTSNPN, SVGIG (reference sequence). V was pared by 7 bases and J by 0 bases, with 2 bases of the junction left unmatched. The CDR3 is made up of 13 amino acids. DNA for the CDR3: TGTGCCTTTGACAGGGGTAGCAATCAGCCCCAGCATTTT. Its translation is CAFDRGSNQPQHF.

V and J are TRBV27 and TRBJ2-1; 12 bases line up with TRBD2. The CDR3 is made up of 15 amino acids. J gave up 9 bases and V 2 bases, and 5 bases lay outside the gene matches. Germline V gene data show CDR1 as MNHEY and CDR2 as SMNVEV (reference sequence). The CDR3 DNA is TGTGCCAGCAGTTTACGACTAGCGGGAGTGGGTGAGCAGTTCTTC. It is translated as CASSLRLAGVGEQFF.

This clone has a single count. The CDR3 is CSVGLWGGGYTF. DNA for the CDR3: TGCAGCGTGGGACTCTGGGGGGGTGGCTACACCTTC. The rearrangement joins TRBV29-1 to TRBJ1-2; possibly TRBD1 for D (5 bases). The germline V and J ends were trimmed by 6 bases and 7 bases, with 15 bases remaining between them. The germline gives CDR1 SQVTM, CDR2 ANQGSEA. The CDR3 extends over 12 amino acids.

CDR3 protein: CATSSDSPNEKLFF. DNA for the CDR3: TGTGCCACCAGCAGCGACAGTCCTAATGAAAAACTGTTTTTT. The rearrangement joins TRBV15 to TRBJ1-4; maybe TRBD1 (5 bases). Germline-derived CDR1 and CDR2 are LNHNV and YYDKDF (reference sequence). The length of the CDR3 is 14 residues. The V gene lost 3 bases and the J gene lost 3 bases, with 8 bases spanning the gap. Full variable domain (outside the CDR3, taken from reference TRBV15 and TRBJ1-4): DAMVIQNPRYQVTQFGKPVTLSCSQTLNHNVMYWYQQKSSQAPKLLFHYYDKDFNNEADTPDNFQSRRPNTSFCFLDIRSPGLGDTAMYLCATSSDSPNEKLFFGSGTQLSVL.

The chain joins TRBV28 to TRBJ1-4; 8 positions match TRBD1. The CDR3 runs 15 residues. The germline V gene has CDR1 MDHEN and CDR2 SYDVKM. V gave up 5 bases and J gave up 5 bases; unmatched junction bases: 7. CDR3 protein: CASSPGTGRNEKLFF. CDR3 sequence (DNA): TGTGCCAGCAGTCCCGGGACAGGTCGAAATGAAAAACTGTTTTTT. Complete variable domain (other parts from reference TRBV28 and TRBJ1-4): DVKVTQSSRYLVKRTGEKVFLECVQDMDHENMFWYRQDPGLGLRLIYFSYDVKMKEKGDIPEGYSVSREKKERFSLILESASTNQTSMYLCASSPGTGRNEKLFFGSGTQLSVL.

The chain carries TRBV3-1 (or the pseudogene TRBV3-2) and TRBJ2-3; TRBD2 aligns across 7 bases. The V and J ends lost 7 bases and 4 bases, in that order; junction bases with no gene match: 11. CDR3 length: 15 amino acids. Germline V gene data show CDR1 as LGHDT and CDR2 as YNNKEL (reference sequence). CDR3 loop: CASNVGGGAADTQYF. The CDR3 DNA reads TGTGCCAGCAACGTCGGCGGGGGTGCAGCAGATACGCAGTATTTT.